The source of this T cell receptor beta chain is a study of T-cell memory formation after mild COVID-19. TCRdb processed the 5' RACE reads anew with MiXCR; each CDR3 protein has one entry. The sample shows a few hundred thousand distinct CDR3 sequences, around 20% of them seen only once. The table lists this clonotype with a few counts. The CDR3 loop spans 15 amino acids. Unmatched junction bases numbered 6, after V lost 4 bases and J lost 2 bases. CDR1 and CDR2 from the germline V gene are SEHNR and FQNEAQ (reference sequence). J is TRBJ1-1 and V is TRBV7-9; 8 nucleotides match TRBD1. The clonotype originates from an adult woman who had mild COVID-19 (a few samples of this study predate the infection). Cell type and time point are not known. The sample taken for sequencing was PBMCs or a T cell subset sorted from them (not recorded which). The CDR3 loop reads CASSWTDRDNTEAFF. CDR3 DNA sequence: TGTGCCAGCAGCTGGACGGACAGGGACAACACTGAAGCTTTCTTT.